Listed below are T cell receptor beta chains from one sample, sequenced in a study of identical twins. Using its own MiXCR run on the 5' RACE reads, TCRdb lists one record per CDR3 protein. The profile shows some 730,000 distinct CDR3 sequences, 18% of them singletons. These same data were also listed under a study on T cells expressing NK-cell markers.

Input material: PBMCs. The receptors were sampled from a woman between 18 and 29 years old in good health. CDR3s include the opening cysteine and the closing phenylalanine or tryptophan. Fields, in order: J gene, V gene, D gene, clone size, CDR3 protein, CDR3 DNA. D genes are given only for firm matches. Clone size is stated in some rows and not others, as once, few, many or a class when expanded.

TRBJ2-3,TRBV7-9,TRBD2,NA,CASSIQRGDSDTQYF,TGTGCCAGCAGCATCCAGCGGGGGGATTCAGATACGCAGTATTTT
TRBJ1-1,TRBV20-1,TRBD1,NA,CSAEDRGQAEAFF,TGCAGTGCTGAAGACAGGGGGCAAGCTGAAGCTTTCTTT
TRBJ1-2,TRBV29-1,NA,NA,CSVPRDSGYTF,TGCAGCGTCCCCCGGGACTCGGGCTACACCTTC
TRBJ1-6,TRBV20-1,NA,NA,CSASEVHSPLHF,TGCAGTGCGAGTGAGGTACATTCACCCCTCCACTTT
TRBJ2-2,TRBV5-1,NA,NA,CASSSEGRTTGELFF,TGCGCCAGCAGCTCCGAAGGGAGGACAACCGGGGAGCTGTTTTTT
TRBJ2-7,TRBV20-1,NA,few,CSARAPVTDYEQYF,TGCAGTGCTAGAGCTCCCGTTACTGACTACGAGCAGTACTTC
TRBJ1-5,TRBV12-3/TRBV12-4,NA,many,CASSQGASNQPQHF,TGTGCCAGCAGTCAAGGGGCTAGCAATCAGCCCCAGCATTTT
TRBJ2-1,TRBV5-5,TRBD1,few,CASSPQGGLSYNEQFF,TGTGCCAGCAGCCCCCAAGGGGGCCTATCCTACAATGAGCAGTTCTTC
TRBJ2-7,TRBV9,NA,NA,CASSPRGARIYF,TGTGCCAGCAGCCCGCGCGGAGCCCGGATATACTTC
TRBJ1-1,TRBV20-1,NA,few,CSARDPSGNTEAFF,TGCAGTGCTAGAGATCCCTCCGGGAACACTGAAGCTTTCTTT
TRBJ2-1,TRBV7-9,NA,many,CASISTGAGEQFF,TGTGCCAGCATCAGTACGGGGGCTGGTGAGCAGTTCTTC
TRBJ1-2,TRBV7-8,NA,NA,CASSLSPAGWIGGYTF,TGTGCCAGCAGCTTATCCCCCGCAGGGTGGATTGGTGGCTACACCTTC
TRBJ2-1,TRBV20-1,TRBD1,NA,CSARVPGGNEQFF,TGCAGTGCTAGAGTACCAGGGGGTAATGAGCAGTTCTTC
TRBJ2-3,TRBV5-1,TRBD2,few,CASSLDGGGDADTQYF,TGCGCCAGCAGCTTGGACGGCGGGGGGGATGCAGATACGCAGTATTTT
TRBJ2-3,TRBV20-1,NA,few,CSARLYTDTQYF,TGCAGTGCTAGATTATACACAGATACGCAGTATTTT
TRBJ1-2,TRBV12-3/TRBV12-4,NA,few,CASSLIDTGPYGYTF,TGTGCCAGCAGTTTGATCGACACAGGGCCCTATGGCTACACCTTC
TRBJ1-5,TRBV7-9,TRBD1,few,CASSLGTGGRQPQHF,TGTGCCAGCAGTTTAGGGACAGGGGGCCGACAGCCCCAGCATTTT
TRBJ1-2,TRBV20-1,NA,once,CSARVVTDYGYTF,TGCAGTGCTAGAGTCGTGACAGACTATGGCTACACCTTC
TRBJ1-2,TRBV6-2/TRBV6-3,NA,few,CASSYRQGNGYTF,TGTGCCAGCAGTTACCGGCAGGGGAATGGCTACACCTTC
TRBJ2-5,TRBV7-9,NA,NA,CASSIRPSGQETQYF,TGTGCCAGCAGCATCCGTCCAAGCGGGCAAGAGACCCAGTACTTC
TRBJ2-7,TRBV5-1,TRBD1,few,CASRTGWDRGYEQYF,TGCGCCAGCAGGACCGGATGGGACAGGGGGTACGAGCAGTACTTC
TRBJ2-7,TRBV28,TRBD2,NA,CASSRAGSGDNEQYF,TGTGCCAGCAGTCGGGCGGGTAGCGGGGACAACGAGCAGTACTTC
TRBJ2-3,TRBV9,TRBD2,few,CASSPVLAGADTQYF,TGTGCCAGCAGCCCCGTGCTAGCGGGGGCAGATACGCAGTATTTT
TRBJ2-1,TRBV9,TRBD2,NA,CASSASGRGLAGEQFF,TGTGCCAGCAGCGCTAGCGGGAGGGGCTTGGCTGGTGAGCAGTTCTTC
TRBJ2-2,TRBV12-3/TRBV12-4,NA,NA,CASSFTRGIYGELFF,TGTGCCAGCAGCTTTACCCGAGGGATATACGGGGAGCTGTTTTTT
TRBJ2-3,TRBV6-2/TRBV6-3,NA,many,CASSYLDTQYF,TGTGCCAGCAGTTACCTGGATACGCAGTATTTT
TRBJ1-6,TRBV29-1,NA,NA,CSASISSYNSPLHF,TGCAGCGCTTCGATCAGCTCCTATAATTCACCCCTCCACTTT
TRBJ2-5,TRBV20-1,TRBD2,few,CSANRGRTSGRALETQYF,TGCAGTGCTAACAGGGGTAGGACTAGCGGGAGGGCCCTTGAGACCCAGTACTTC
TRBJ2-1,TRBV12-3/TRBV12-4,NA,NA,CASSPPVGEQFF,TGTGCCAGCAGTCCCCCAGTCGGCGAGCAGTTCTTC
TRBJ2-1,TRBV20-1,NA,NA,CSARAEGNEQFF,TGCAGTGCTAGAGCGGAAGGCAATGAGCAGTTCTTC
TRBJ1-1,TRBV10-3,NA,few,CAIRKELNTEAFF,TGTGCCATCAGGAAAGAGCTGAACACTGAAGCTTTCTTT
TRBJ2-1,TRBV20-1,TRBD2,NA,CSAKRSGASYNEQFF,TGCAGTGCAAAAAGGAGCGGGGCCTCCTACAATGAGCAGTTCTTC
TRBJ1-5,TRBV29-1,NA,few,CSAPPLELFCNQPQHF,TGCAGCGCCCCCCCTTTGGAGCTTTTTTGCAATCAGCCCCAGCATTTT
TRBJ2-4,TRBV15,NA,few,CATSREGVAKNIQYF,TGTGCCACCAGCAGAGAGGGGGTAGCCAAAAACATTCAGTACTTC
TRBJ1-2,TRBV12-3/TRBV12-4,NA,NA,CASRGPRGYTF,TGTGCCAGCAGGGGCCCGCGCGGCTACACCTTC
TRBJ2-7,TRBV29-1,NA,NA,CSVQDFPIYEQYF,TGCAGCGTTCAGGACTTCCCCATCTACGAGCAGTACTTC
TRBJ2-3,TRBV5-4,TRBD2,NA,CASSFPLAGKMTDTQYF,TGTGCCAGCAGCTTCCCTTTAGCGGGAAAGATGACAGATACGCAGTATTTT
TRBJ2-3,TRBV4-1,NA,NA,CASSQGFSGNTQYF,TGCGCCAGCAGCCAAGGGTTTTCTGGGAATACGCAGTATTTT
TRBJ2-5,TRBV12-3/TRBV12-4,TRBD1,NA,CASSLSSGTGKETQYF,TGTGCCAGCAGTTTATCCTCCGGGACAGGGAAAGAGACCCAGTACTTC
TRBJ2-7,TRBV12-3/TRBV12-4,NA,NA,CASSFRTGREQYF,TGTGCCAGCAGTTTTCGAACTGGACGCGAGCAGTACTTC
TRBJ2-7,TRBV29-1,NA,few,CSVVPGNSYEQYF,TGCAGCGTTGTTCCCGGAAATAGCTACGAGCAGTACTTC
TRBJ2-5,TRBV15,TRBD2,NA,CATSRGTGLALKTQYF,TGTGCCACCAGCAGAGGCACGGGACTAGCGCTAAAGACCCAGTACTTC
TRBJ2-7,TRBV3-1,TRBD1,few,CASSQLGQGKAEQYF,TGTGCCAGCAGCCAACTAGGACAGGGGAAAGCCGAGCAGTACTTC
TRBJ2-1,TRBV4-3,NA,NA,CASSPYTSMSSYNEQFF,TGCGCCAGCAGCCCTTATACGAGCATGAGTTCCTACAATGAGCAGTTCTTC
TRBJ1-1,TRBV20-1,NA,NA,CSARDQRQLNTEAFF,TGCAGTGCTAGAGACCAGAGGCAGCTGAACACTGAAGCTTTCTTT
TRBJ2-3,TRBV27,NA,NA,CASSPIEAQYF,TGTGCCAGCAGTCCTATCGAGGCGCAGTATTTT
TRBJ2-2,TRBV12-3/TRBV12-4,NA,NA,CASTRNTGELFF,TGTGCCAGCACTAGAAACACCGGGGAGCTGTTTTTT
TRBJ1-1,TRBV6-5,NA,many,CASSYSGVRGAPMNTEAFF,TGTGCCAGCAGTTACTCGGGCGTAAGGGGGGCGCCGATGAACACTGAAGCTTTCTTT
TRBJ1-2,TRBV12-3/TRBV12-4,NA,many,CASSLAENYGYTF,TGTGCCAGCAGTTTGGCAGAAAACTATGGCTACACCTTC
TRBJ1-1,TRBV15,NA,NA,CATSRPPNTEAFF,TGTGCCACCAGCAGACCTCCGAACACTGAAGCTTTCTTT
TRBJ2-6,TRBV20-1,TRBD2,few,CSARGGAGANVLTF,TGCAGTGCCCGCGGGGGGGCAGGGGCCAACGTCCTGACTTTC
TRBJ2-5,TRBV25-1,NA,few,CASSGQGVGTTLKSNGETQYF,TGTGCCAGCAGTGGGCAGGGGGTAGGGACTACCCTGAAATCGAACGGGGAGACCCAGTACTTC